This passage covers 26 T cell receptor beta chains from one sample sequenced in a study of cytomegalovirus exposure and HLA in healthy donors. The PCR ran on 60 Vbeta and 13 Jbeta primers. Produced via immunoSEQ multiplex PCR; TCRdb's table is partial and in-frame only. This table holds some 160,000 clones, around four fifths found once. Sequenced material: PBMCs. The receptors derive from a woman aged 25 to 39 in good health and CMV-seronegative.

This clone was seen a few times. This chain connects TRBV2 to TRBJ1-1; D is uncertain. This CDR3 is built from 18 residues. Germline lookup yields CDR1 SNHLY and CDR2 FYNNEI. Deletions cut 4 bases from V and 0 bases from J, with 21 bases between. In nucleotides, the CDR3 is TGTGCCAGCAGTGGATTTGGTCCCATGGGAGTCCTGAACACTGAAGCTTTCTTT. The encoded protein is CASSGFGPMGVLNTEAFF.

The chain employs TRBV7-8 and TRBJ1-5; tentative D call: TRBD1 (5 bases). The V gene's germline CDR1 is SGHVS and CDR2 FQNEAQ. The CDR3 totals 12 residues. V was clipped by 1 base and J by 7 bases, with 5 bases between them. The CDR3 spells CASSLEGQPQHF. CDR3 DNA sequence: TGTGCCAGCAGCTTAGAGGGGCAGCCCCAGCATTTT.

J is TRBJ1-6 and V is TRBV30, with 8 positions matching TRBD1. This CDR3 is 16 amino acids long. The trim removed 2 bases at V and 6 bases at J, leaving 9 bases unmatched. The germline CDR1 and CDR2 sequences are GTSNPN and SVGIG (reference sequence). CDR3 protein: CAWSLYRQGLNSPLHF. The DNA for the CDR3 is TGTGCCTGGAGTCTCTATAGACAGGGGCTTAATTCACCCCTCCACTTT.

Only one count was recorded for this clone. The rearrangement joins TRBV19 to TRBJ2-5; weak D call: TRBD1 (7 bases). The germline CDR1 and CDR2 sequences are LNHDA and SQIVND (reference sequence). Trimming removed 10 bases at V and 0 bases at J, with 21 bases between. The CDR3 has 16 amino acids. In nucleotides, the CDR3 is TGTGCCACCACCGGGGGTGCGACAGGGTACCAAGAGACCCAGTACTTC. Amino acid sequence: CATTGGATGYQETQYF.

This clone turned up a few times. The V and J genes are TRBV10-3 and TRBJ2-7, with TRBD2 identical over 12 bases. The CDR3 is 16 amino acids. CDR1 is ENHRY, CDR2 SYGVKD, per germline. J lost 5 bases, V lost 2 bases, and 7 bases had no gene match. This CDR3 reads CAISETSGGFSNEQYF. In DNA form, the CDR3 reads TGTGCCATCAGTGAGACTAGCGGGGGGTTTTCTAACGAGCAGTACTTC.

This rearrangement joins TRBV7-2 to TRBJ2-1; D unclear. This CDR3 is built from 14 residues. Per germline, CDR1 SGHTA and CDR2 FQGNSA. Trimming cost V 1 base and J 8 bases, with 12 bases left between them. The CDR3 DNA sequence: TGTGCCAGCAGCTTAGATCGATCGGTTCATGAGCAGTTCTTC. Translating it yields CASSLDRSVHEQFF.

A single count supports this clone. The genes are TRBV6-1 and TRBJ2-2; D is unclear. This CDR3 is built from 12 residues. The V and J ends lost 5 bases and 8 bases respectively, with 9 bases between them. Germline-derived CDR1 and CDR2 are MNHNS and SASEGT. CDR3 DNA: TGTGCCAGCAGTAAACTCTCAGGGGAGCTGTTTTTT. It is translated as CASSKLSGELFF.

In this sample, this clone turned up a few times. The chain links TRBV20-1 to TRBJ2-7; possible D gene TRBD1, 5 bases. Trimming shortened V by 7 bases and J by 2 bases, and 6 bases separated the two germline ends. Germline assignment: CDR1 DFQATT and CDR2 SNEGSKA (reference sequence). CDR3 length equals 10 residues. The CDR3 DNA follows: TGCAGTGGGACAACCTACGAGCAGTACTTC. Its translation: CSGTTYEQYF.

V gene TRBV28 combines with J gene TRBJ1-4; D is possibly TRBD1 (6 bases). V was pared by 6 bases and J by 2 bases, with 16 bases between. CDR3 length: 16 residues. CDR1 is MDHEN, CDR2 SYDVKM, per germline. The CDR3 spells CASRRTTGSTNEKLFF. The CDR3 coding sequence is TGTGCCAGCAGAAGGACAACAGGGTCGACTAATGAAAAACTGTTTTTT. Full variable domain (outside the CDR3, taken from reference TRBV28 and TRBJ1-4): DVKVTQSSRYLVKRTGEKVFLECVQDMDHENMFWYRQDPGLGLRLIYFSYDVKMKEKGDIPEGYSVSREKKERFSLILESASTNQTSMYLCASRRTTGSTNEKLFFGSGTQLSVL.

This sequence joins TRBV6-6 and TRBJ2-5, with TRBD2 identical over 8 bases. There are 13 residues in the CDR3. From germline, CDR1 is MNHNY and CDR2 SVGAGI (reference sequence). The V gene end was trimmed by 10 bases and the J gene end by 3 bases; junction bases not matched to a gene: 7. Written as DNA, the CDR3 is TGTGCCATTCCAGCGGGGGCCGAAGAGACCCAGTACTTC. Translating gives CAIPAGAEETQYF.

This clone was detected a few times. The chain uses TRBV27 and TRBJ2-3, with D possibly being TRBD2 (6 bases). CDR1 and CDR2 from the germline V gene are MNHEY and SMNVEV (reference sequence). The CDR3 runs to 15 residues. Trimming left V 6 bases short and J 0 bases short, with 13 bases between. The CDR3 DNA sequence: TGTGCCAGCAGGACCCTTGGGACTAGCACAGATACGCAGTATTTT. Its protein product is CASRTLGTSTDTQYF.

This CDR3 is CASREGGSSYNEQFF. CDR3 in DNA: TGTGCCAGCCGGGAGGGGGGGAGCTCCTACAATGAGCAGTTCTTC. The genes are TRBV7-2 and TRBJ2-1; 8 nucleotides align to TRBD2. In germline, CDR1 is SGHTA, CDR2 FQGNSA. The trim removed 8 bases at V and 0 bases at J, leaving 6 bases unmatched. This CDR3 is built from 15 residues.

The rearrangement uses TRBV2 and TRBJ1-5, with D perhaps TRBD1 (6 bases). CDR3 length: 13 residues. V was cut by 6 bases and J by 7 bases, with 13 bases left in between. Germline values: CDR1 SNHLY, CDR2 FYNNEI. The CDR3 DNA is TGTGCCAGCAGCGGACAGATATACCAGCCCCAGCATTTT. Translation gives CASSGQIYQPQHF.

V is TRBV4-1 and J is TRBJ2-5, with D possibly being TRBD2 (6 bases). The germline V gene has CDR1 MGHRA and CDR2 YSYEKL. Trimming stripped 1 base from V and 2 bases from J, with 8 bases between. This CDR3 is built from 14 residues. The CDR3 loop reads CASSQGRGQETQYF. In DNA, the CDR3 is TGCGCCAGCAGCCAAGGCCGGGGGCAAGAGACCCAGTACTTC.

The rearrangement uses TRBV6-5 and TRBJ1-1, with no clear D. Trimming removed 5 bases at V and 1 base at J, with 11 bases between. The CDR3 has 14 amino acids. Germline CDR1 is MNHEY and CDR2 is SVGAGI. The CDR3 here is CASSTTRKNTEAFF. The CDR3 DNA is TGTGCCAGCAGTACAACGAGGAAGAACACTGAAGCTTTCTTT.

V and J are TRBV7-2 and TRBJ2-3, with 8 bases matching TRBD2. The V and J ends lost 1 base and 2 bases, in that order; junction bases with no gene match: 5. CDR1 and CDR2 from the germline V gene are SGHTA and FQGNSA. This CDR3 contains 16 residues. CDR3 bases: TGTGCCAGCAGCTTAGTAGCGGGGCGACACACAGATACGCAGTATTTT. It specifies CASSLVAGRHTDTQYF.

The chain carries TRBV5-4 and TRBJ2-3; D is possibly TRBD1 (6 bases). Trimming took off 1 base at V and 6 bases at J, with 6 bases between the two ends. In germline, CDR1 is SGHNT, CDR2 YYREEE (reference sequence). There are 12 residues in the CDR3. The CDR3 loop reads CASSLQGDTQYF. The CDR3 bases are TGTGCCAGCAGCTTGCAGGGGGATACGCAGTATTTT.

The chain employs TRBV27 and TRBJ2-2, with a possible D match to TRBD2 (5 bases). The CDR3 contains 13 residues. Trimming took off 2 bases at V and 9 bases at J, with 10 bases between the two ends. In germline, CDR1 is MNHEY, CDR2 SMNVEV (reference sequence). The CDR3 DNA follows: TGTGCCAGCAGTTTAGGGAGCGTTAGGGAGCTGTTTTTT. It encodes CASSLGSVRELFF.

The chain has TRBV14 and TRBJ1-4; D not certain. This CDR3 spans 15 amino acids. The germline gives CDR1 SGHDN, CDR2 FVKESK. V lost 1 base and J lost 10, with 16 bases in between. CDR3 loop: CASSQGRPGGGKLFF. CDR3 in DNA: TGTGCCAGCAGCCAAGGTCGTCCGGGTGGTGGAAAACTGTTTTTT.

V and J are TRBV28 and TRBJ2-7, with a possible D match to TRBD1 (5 bases). The CDR3 totals 12 residues. CDR1 MDHEN and CDR2 SYDVKM come from the germline V gene. The V end was cut by 10 bases, the J end by 3 bases, with 13 bases between. The CDR3 DNA reads as TGTGCCATTCTAGGGGAAGGCTACGAGCAGTACTTC. It yields the protein CAILGEGYEQYF. Drawing the rest from reference TRBV28 and TRBJ2-7, the complete variable domain is DVKVTQSSRYLVKRTGEKVFLECVQDMDHENMFWYRQDPGLGLRLIYFSYDVKMKEKGDIPEGYSVSREKKERFSLILESASTNQTSMYLCAILGEGYEQYFGPGTRLTVT.

The gene calls are TRBV7-9 and TRBJ2-3; 10 bases line up with TRBD2. There are 14 residues in the CDR3. CDR1 and CDR2 from the germline V gene are SEHNR and FQNEAQ (reference sequence). V dropped 3 bases and J dropped 6; count of bases not matched to a gene: 3. The CDR3 spells CASSFSGGSDTQYF. DNA for the CDR3: TGTGCCAGCAGCTTTAGCGGGGGGAGCGATACGCAGTATTTT. The whole variable domain, filled in from reference TRBV7-9 and TRBJ2-3, reads DTGVSQNPRHKITKRGQNVTFRCDPISEHNRLYWYRQTLGQGPEFLTYFQNEAQLEKSRLLSDRFSAERPKGSFSTLEIQRTEQGDSAMYLCASSFSGGSDTQYFGPGTRLTVL.

This clone was counted only a few times. The CDR3 is CASSSPGGTDYEQYF. CDR3 bases: TGTGCCAGCAGTTCTCCAGGGGGTACCGACTACGAGCAGTACTTC. The J gene is TRBJ2-7, the V gene TRBV28, with 7 bases lining up with TRBD1. CDR3 length equals 15 residues. Germline lookup yields CDR1 MDHEN and CDR2 SYDVKM. V gave up 4 bases and J gave up 3 bases; unmatched junction bases: 9.

Only one count was recorded for this clone. The chain links TRBV5-1 to TRBJ1-2; perhaps TRBD1 as D (5 bases). The V end was cut by 3 bases, the J end by 4 bases, with 16 bases between. CDR1 is SGHRS, CDR2 YFSETQ, per germline. The CDR3 extends over 15 amino acids. CDR3 coding DNA: TGCGCCAGCAGCTATGAATCAACAGGACGCTATGGCTACACCTTC. Its protein is CASSYESTGRYGYTF.

The chain is built from TRBV6-5 and TRBJ1-6; 7 bases align to TRBD1. This CDR3 comprises 15 residues. Germline V gene data show CDR1 as MNHEY and CDR2 as SVGAGI. V was pared by 4 bases and J by 9 bases, with 9 bases of the junction left unmatched. CDR3 protein: CASSLTTGTVSPLHF. DNA of the CDR3: TGTGCCAGCAGTTTAACGACAGGGACTGTTTCACCCCTCCACTTT.

This clone was detected only a few times. The V and J genes are TRBV7-8 and TRBJ2-7; D gene unclear. This CDR3 region has 13 residues. Germline values: CDR1 SGHVS, CDR2 FQNEAQ. The CDR3 DNA follows: TGTTTTAGCAAGGAAGAGCCGGCATACGAGCAGTACTTC. Amino acid sequence: CFSKEEPAYEQYF.

In this sample, this clone turned up a few times. J is TRBJ2-2 and V is TRBV19; D may be TRBD2 (6 bases). V shed 9 bases and J shed 0 bases, with 11 bases lying between them. The CDR3 has 14 amino acids. Germline lookup yields CDR1 LNHDA and CDR2 SQIVND (reference sequence). CDR3 region: CASSGVPNTGELFF. In DNA, the CDR3 is TGTGCCAGCTCGGGGGTACCGAACACCGGGGAGCTGTTTTTT.